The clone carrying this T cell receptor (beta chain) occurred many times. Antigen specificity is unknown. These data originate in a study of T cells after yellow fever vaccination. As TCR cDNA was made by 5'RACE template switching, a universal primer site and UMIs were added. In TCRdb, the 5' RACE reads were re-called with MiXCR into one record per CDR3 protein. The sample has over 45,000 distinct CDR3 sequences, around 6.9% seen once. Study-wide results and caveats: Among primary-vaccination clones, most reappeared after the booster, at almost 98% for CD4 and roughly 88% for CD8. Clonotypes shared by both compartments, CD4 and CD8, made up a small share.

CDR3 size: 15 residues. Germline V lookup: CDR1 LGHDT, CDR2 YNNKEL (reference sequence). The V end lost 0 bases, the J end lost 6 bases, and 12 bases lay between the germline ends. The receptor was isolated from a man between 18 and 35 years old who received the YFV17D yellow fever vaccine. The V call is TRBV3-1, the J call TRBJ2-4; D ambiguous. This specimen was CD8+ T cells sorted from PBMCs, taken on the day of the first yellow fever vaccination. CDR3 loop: CASSQDRSSPNIQYF. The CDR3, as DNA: TGTGCCAGCAGCCAAGATCGGAGTAGTCCAAACATTCAGTACTTC.